The 20 T cell receptor beta chains in this list originate from one sample, sequenced in a study of PD-1 blockade in classical Hodgkin lymphoma. The method was immunoSEQ multiplex PCR; TCRdb's version includes in-frame clones alone and lacks a portion of them. The table shows about 84,000 clones, with around 90% occurring only once. Patients all relapsed after autologous stem cell transplantation, and there was variation in brentuximab vedotin exposure. Specimen: peripheral blood mononuclear cells (PBMCs), collected at baseline. All receptors derive from a human donor with classical Hodgkin lymphoma.

The gene calls are TRBV7-2 and TRBJ2-1; the D is unclear. Deletions cut 3 bases from V and 6 bases from J, with 12 bases between. Germline assignment: CDR1 SGHTA and CDR2 FQGNSA. The CDR3 consists of 14 residues. The CDR3 protein is CASSLALNSNEQFF. The CDR3 DNA sequence: TGTGCCAGCAGCTTGGCCTTAAACAGCAATGAGCAGTTCTTC.

The chain recombines TRBV9 with TRBJ2-7, with D maybe TRBD1 (5 bases). The CDR3 has 16 amino acids. In germline, CDR1 is SGDLS, CDR2 YYNGEE. The germline V and J ends were trimmed by 0 bases and 1 base, with 14 bases remaining between them. The CDR3 DNA is TGTGCCAGCAGCGTAGCACCCCGGACACCGTCCTACGAGCAGTACTTC. Protein: CASSVAPRTPSYEQYF.

A remark on this clone: Relative to the germline gene, one junction end is altered; a read error may explain this. The chain joins TRBV18 to TRBJ1-5, with 8 bases matching TRBD1. The CDR3 is 14 residues long. Germline loops: CDR1 KGHSH, CDR2 LQKENI. The CDR3 sequence: CASSLSGGKQPQHF. As DNA, the CDR3 is TGTGCCAGCTCCCTCTCAGGGGGCAAGCAGCCCCAGCATTTT.

The chain is built from TRBV19 and TRBJ1-5; D is possibly TRBD1 (6 bases). The CDR3 is made up of 15 amino acids. Germline CDR1 is LNHDA and CDR2 is SQIVND (reference sequence). Trimming cost V 8 bases and J 6 bases, with 20 bases left between them. Here the CDR3 reads CASVPRSQGGQPQHF. The CDR3 bases are TGTGCCAGTGTCCCCAGGTCCCAAGGGGGTCAGCCCCAGCATTTT.

The chain is built from TRBV10-1 and TRBJ2-6; TRBD1 aligns across 7 bases. From germline, CDR1 is WNHNN and CDR2 SYGVQD (reference sequence). This CDR3 region has 15 residues. V lost 5 bases to trimming and J lost 4 bases; unmatched junction nucleotides: 5. The CDR3 region has the DNA TGCGCCAGCAGTTCAGGGGGATCAGGGGCCAACGTCCTGACTTTC. It specifies CASSSGGSGANVLTF.

The chain combines TRBV9 with TRBJ2-7, with 11 bases aligning to TRBD1. With 2 bases clipped from V and 7 bases from J, the junction kept 11 bases outside the gene matches. There are 16 residues in the CDR3. CDR1 and CDR2 from the germline V gene are SGDLS and YYNGEE. The CDR3, as DNA: TGTGCCAGCAGCGTGGGAAGTGGACAGGGGGCGAGGGAGCAGTACTTC. This encodes CASSVGSGQGAREQYF.

CDR3 region: CSVDQGEAFF. Written as DNA, the CDR3 is TGCAGCGTTGATCAGGGTGAAGCTTTCTTT. This chain connects TRBV29-1 to TRBJ1-1; weak D call: TRBD1 (5 bases). Trimming left V 3 bases short and J 7 bases short, with 6 bases between. CDR3 length: 10 amino acids. CDR1 SQVTM and CDR2 ANQGSEA come from the germline V gene.

V and J are TRBV4-1 and TRBJ1-2, with 8 nucleotides matching TRBD1. The CDR3 runs to 15 residues. Trimming cost V 1 base and J 7 bases; bases outside gene matches: 8. Germline V gene sequence: CDR1 MGHRA, CDR2 YSYEKL. CDR3 nucleotides: TGCGCCAGCAGCCAAGGGACAGGGAGTAGAGGTGGCTACACCTTC. As protein: CASSQGTGSRGGYTF.

This chain uses TRBV19 with TRBJ1-3; maybe TRBD1 (5 bases). The germline gives CDR1 LNHDA, CDR2 SQIVND (reference sequence). CDR3 length: 15 residues. V was shortened by 3 bases and J by 4 bases, with 13 bases between the two germline ends. The DNA for the CDR3 is TGTGCCAGTAGTATGCTGCAGGGTCGGGGAAACACCATATATTTT. Translation gives CASSMLQGRGNTIYF.

This sequence joins TRBV29-1 and TRBJ1-5, with TRBD1 identical over 7 bases. From germline, CDR1 is SQVTM and CDR2 ANQGSEA. The CDR3 covers 13 residues. V gave up 6 bases and J gave up 6 bases; unmatched junction bases: 8. The CDR3: CSVDGQGGQPQHF. The CDR3 DNA sequence: TGCAGCGTCGACGGGCAGGGGGGTCAGCCCCAGCATTTT.

This chain connects TRBV9 to TRBJ1-1; D is possibly TRBD1 (6 bases). There are 14 residues in the CDR3. Trimming took off 7 bases at V and 0 bases at J, with 13 bases between the two ends. Germline V gene lookup returns CDR1 SGDLS and CDR2 YYNGEE. The CDR3 loop reads CASGKTGMNTEAFF. As DNA, the CDR3 is TGTGCCAGCGGGAAGACAGGAATGAACACTGAAGCTTTCTTT.

The rearrangement links TRBV10-2 to TRBJ1-1; D is perhaps TRBD1 (6 bases). The CDR3 is 13 amino acids. V was trimmed by 6 bases and J by 5 bases, leaving 13 bases between them. From germline, CDR1 is WSHSY and CDR2 SAAADI. CDR3 loop: CASSRGKVTEAFF. In DNA form, the CDR3 reads TGCGCCAGCAGCAGGGGCAAGGTGACTGAAGCTTTCTTT.

This chain uses TRBV6-6 with TRBJ2-1, with 12 bases identical to TRBD2. Trimming took 6 bases from V and 7 from J; bases not matched to a gene: 10. The germline V gene encodes CDR1 MNHNY and CDR2 SVGAGI (reference sequence). CDR3 size: 16 residues. As DNA, the CDR3 is TGTGCCAGCAGACGACGGACTAGCGGGATGTGGAATGAGCAGTTCTTC. Amino acid sequence: CASRRRTSGMWNEQFF.

CDR3 amino acids: CASSQNTGGIYEQYF. CDR3 DNA sequence: TGCGCCAGCAGCCAAAATACAGGGGGGATATACGAGCAGTACTTC. V gene TRBV4-1 combines with J gene TRBJ2-7; 8 bases agree with TRBD1. The CDR3 contains 15 residues. Trimming at V came to 2 bases and at J to 4 bases, leaving 7 bases not matched to a gene. Germline V lookup: CDR1 MGHRA, CDR2 YSYEKL.

The sample holds one count of this clone. The chain joins TRBV5-1 to TRBJ1-1; D is ambiguous. The CDR3 sequence is 14 residues long. V was trimmed by 2 bases and J by 4 bases, leaving 12 bases between them. Germline V CDR1 and CDR2: SGHRS, YFSETQ. CDR3 DNA: TGCGCCAGCAGCTTCGGTCCTGGCGGCACTGAAGCTTTCTTT. This sequence encodes CASSFGPGGTEAFF.

V gene TRBV7-2 combines with J gene TRBJ2-7, with unresolved D. Germline V gives CDR1 SGHTA, CDR2 FQGNSA. This CDR3 has 12 residues. The V gene lost 2 bases and the J gene lost 4 bases, with 6 bases spanning the gap. CDR3 sequence: CASSLSGYEQYF. The CDR3 DNA reads as TGTGCCAGCAGCTTATCAGGTTACGAGCAGTACTTC.

The rearrangement uses TRBV25-1 and TRBJ2-7; 11 bases map to TRBD2. Looked up from germline, CDR1 is MGHDK and CDR2 is SYGVNS. The CDR3 has 14 residues. J lost 6 bases, V lost 3 bases, and 4 bases had no gene match. The CDR3 protein is CASSDSGRASEQYF. The DNA for the CDR3 is TGTGCCAGCAGTGATAGCGGGAGGGCCTCCGAGCAGTACTTC.

The chain carries TRBV11-2 and TRBJ2-1; 10 bases match TRBD2. J was trimmed by 2 bases and V by 3 bases; bases with no gene match: 7. Per the germline V gene, CDR1 is SGHAT and CDR2 is FQNNGV. This CDR3 has 17 amino acids. The CDR3 DNA is TGTGCCAGCAGCTTTACTAGCGGGACGCTTACCTACAATGAGCAGTTCTTC. It is translated as CASSFTSGTLTYNEQFF.

This chain uses TRBV10-2 with TRBJ2-6; the D is unclear. The CDR3 sequence is 17 residues long. Germline CDR1 WSHSY, CDR2 SAAADI. V shed 0 bases and J shed 4 bases, with 13 bases lying between them. In DNA form, the CDR3 reads TGCGCCAGCAGTGAGTCCAGCCTCCGGACGGGGGCCAACGTCCTGACTTTC. Amino acids: CASSESSLRTGANVLTF.

The V and J genes are TRBV5-1 and TRBJ2-3; 13 nucleotides match TRBD2. V was clipped by 3 bases and J by 2 bases; unmatched bases: 3. From germline, CDR1 is SGHRS and CDR2 YFSETQ. The CDR3 sequence is 16 residues long. CDR3 amino acids: CASSSGLAGLTDTQYF. The CDR3 nucleotides are TGCGCCAGCAGCTCGGGACTAGCGGGACTCACAGATACGCAGTATTTT.